The sequence of this T cell receptor (beta chain) was determined in a study of blood T cell repertoires in COVID-19. Profiling relied on immunoSEQ multiplex PCR, and the TCRdb table lists in-frame clones only, not all of them. Among some 350,000 clones, around 87% were seen once, and the ten largest hold around 2.9%. The sequence came from a human donor in a cohort sampled during active COVID-19. Sequencing input: peripheral blood.

CDR3 bases: TGCGCCAGCAGCCCGCCGGGACAGGGCTACGAGCAGTACTTC. Protein sequence: CASSPPGQGYEQYF. V is TRBV5-1 and J is TRBJ2-7; TRBD1 aligns across 9 bases. CDR3 size: 14 residues. Germline V CDR1 and CDR2: SGHRS, YFSETQ. V was pared by 4 bases and J by 3 bases, with 5 bases of the junction left unmatched. The full variable domain, rest sourced from reference TRBV5-1 and TRBJ2-7, is KAGVTQTPRYLIKTRGQQVTLSCSPISGHRSVSWYQQTPGQGLQFLFEYFSETQRNKGNFPGRFSGRQFSNSRSEMNVSTLELGDSALYLCASSPPGQGYEQYFGPGTRLTVT.